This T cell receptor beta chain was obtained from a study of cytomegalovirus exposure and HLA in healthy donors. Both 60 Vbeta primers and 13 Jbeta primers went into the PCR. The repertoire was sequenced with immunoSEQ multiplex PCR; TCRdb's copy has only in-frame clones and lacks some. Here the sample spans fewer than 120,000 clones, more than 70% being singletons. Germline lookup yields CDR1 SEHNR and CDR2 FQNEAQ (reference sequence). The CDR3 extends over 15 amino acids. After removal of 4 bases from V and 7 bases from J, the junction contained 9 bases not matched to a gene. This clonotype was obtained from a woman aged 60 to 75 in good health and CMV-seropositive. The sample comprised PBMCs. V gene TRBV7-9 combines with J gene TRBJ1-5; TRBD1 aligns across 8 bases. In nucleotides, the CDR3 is TGTGCCAGCAGCTCGTCCCAGGGGGCTCAACAGCCCCAGCATTTT. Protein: CASSSSQGAQQPQHF.